Listed below are T cell receptor beta chains from one sample, sequenced in a study of Ad26.COV2.S vaccination and SARS-CoV-2 variants. TCRdb's copy holds only in-frame clones and misses some; the assay was immunoSEQ multiplex PCR. The sample shows about 350,000 clones, about 90% of them seen only once. Sample: peripheral blood, taken after recovery from COVID-19. Receptors were obtained from a human donor who had recovered from COVID-19. Each CDR3 is given with its conserved first and last residue. The order of the fields is V gene, J gene, clone size, D gene, CDR3 DNA, CDR3 protein. The D gene is left open where the match is weak. Some rows mark clone size as missing; the rest say once, few, many or name a class of expanded clone.

V gene: TRBV5-8; J gene: TRBJ1-4; clone size: -; D gene: -; CDR3 DNA: TGTGCCAGCAGCTTGGGGGCTCGCGGGGGTGAAAAACTGTTTTTT; CDR3 protein: CASSLGARGGEKLFF
V gene: TRBV29-1; J gene: TRBJ1-6; clone size: few; D gene: -; CDR3 DNA: TGCAGCGTTGTAGTCAGCCAGAATTCACCCCTCCACTTT; CDR3 protein: CSVVVSQNSPLHF
V gene: TRBV6-5; J gene: TRBJ2-3; clone size: -; D gene: -; CDR3 DNA: TGTGCCAGCAGTCCCGGTCCGGTGGGCACAGATACGCAGTATTTT; CDR3 protein: CASSPGPVGTDTQYF
V gene: TRBV9; J gene: TRBJ1-3; clone size: -; D gene: TRBD1; CDR3 DNA: TGTGCCAGCGGGCCGACACGAACCGAGGCGGGACAGCTCTCTGGAAACACCATATATTTT; CDR3 protein: CASGPTRTEAGQLSGNTIYF
V gene: TRBV19; J gene: TRBJ1-2; clone size: -; D gene: -; CDR3 DNA: TGTGCCAGTAGTCACCGGGACCGATACTCCTATGGCTACACCTTC; CDR3 protein: CASSHRDRYSYGYTF
V gene: TRBV3-1/TRBV3-2; J gene: TRBJ1-4; clone size: -; D gene: -; CDR3 DNA: TGTGCCAGCAGCCAAGATCCGGGGGTGTATGAAAAACTGTTTTTT; CDR3 protein: CASSQDPGVYEKLFF
V gene: TRBV5-4; J gene: TRBJ2-7; clone size: -; D gene: -; CDR3 DNA: TGTGCCAGCAGCTTGGTCGACAATTCCTACGAGCAGTACTTC; CDR3 protein: CASSLVDNSYEQYF
V gene: TRBV3-1/TRBV3-2; J gene: TRBJ1-2; clone size: -; D gene: TRBD1; CDR3 DNA: TGTGCCAGCAGCCTGCCGGGACAGGGGGCGAACTATGGCTACACCTTC; CDR3 protein: CASSLPGQGANYGYTF
V gene: TRBV11-2; J gene: TRBJ2-7; clone size: -; D gene: -; CDR3 DNA: TGTGCCAGCAGCTTAGGTCAGGGAGCATACGAGCAGTACTTC; CDR3 protein: CASSLGQGAYEQYF
V gene: TRBV4-3; J gene: TRBJ1-2; clone size: -; D gene: -; CDR3 DNA: TGCGCCAGCAGCCAAAACGGGGGCGAAGACTATGGCTACACCTTC; CDR3 protein: CASSQNGGEDYGYTF
V gene: TRBV5-1; J gene: TRBJ2-3; clone size: -; D gene: -; CDR3 DNA: TGCGCCAGCAGCTTGGTGGCAGGACGCACAGATACGCAGTATTTT; CDR3 protein: CASSLVAGRTDTQYF
V gene: TRBV7-8; J gene: TRBJ1-1; clone size: many; D gene: -; CDR3 DNA: TGTGCCAGCAGCTTTGGGGGGGTAGGCACTGAAGCTTTCTTT; CDR3 protein: CASSFGGVGTEAFF
V gene: TRBV3-1/TRBV3-2; J gene: TRBJ1-5; clone size: few; D gene: -; CDR3 DNA: TGTGCCAGCAGCCAAGACAGGGTTGGGCAGCCCCAGCATTTT; CDR3 protein: CASSQDRVGQPQHF
V gene: TRBV6-1; J gene: TRBJ1-6; clone size: once; D gene: -; CDR3 DNA: TGTGCCAGCAGTGAAGGAGCCGCATATAATTCACCCCTCCACTTT; CDR3 protein: CASSEGAAYNSPLHF